This TCR beta chain is drawn from a study of CD8+CD57+ T cells in acquired aplastic anemia. Genomic DNA, serving as template, underwent TCR beta VDJ and CDR3 profiling. TCRdb re-derived calls from the reads in MiXCR, one entry per CDR3 protein. The sample yields 150,000 to 200,000 distinct CDR3 sequences, about 64% seen once. V gave up 2 bases and J gave up 2 bases; unmatched junction bases: 3. Per the germline V gene, CDR1 is DFQATT and CDR2 is SNEGSKA (reference sequence). There are 15 residues in the CDR3. Regarding the study as a whole: Shared by patients and controls, approximately 29 CD8+ CDR3s were abundant in patients.

There are a few counts of this clonotype. Its matching antigen is unknown. J is TRBJ2-5 and V is TRBV20-1, with 12 nucleotides matching TRBD2. This TCR was recovered from a human donor with severe aplastic anemia or a healthy control (not recorded which). Sequencing was carried out using sorted CD4+, CD8+, or CD8+CD57+ T cells (not recorded which) from PBMCs. CDR3 residues: CSARRLAGAQETQYF. The CDR3 region has the DNA TGCAGTGCTAGACGACTAGCGGGAGCTCAAGAGACCCAGTACTTC.